The next 21 T cell receptor beta chains were all read from a single sample in a study of Ad26.COV2.S vaccination and SARS-CoV-2 variants (dated by TCRdb to 2020 to 2023). The library was produced with the immunoSEQ multiplex PCR assay. TCRdb's version of the immuneACCESS table is confined to in-frame rearrangements and falls short of the full clone set. An unresolved V gene accounts for under half of the shortfall where checked; the remainder is of unknown origin. The sample table contains around 350,000 clones; only one count was recorded for about 85% of them. The top ten hold less than 4% of the sample. This sample's treatment or condition label indicates: around 19 received Ad26.COV2.S at low or high dose, single or two shots; roughly five received placebo; per-sample allocation not given. For vaccine and placebo recipients, repertoires were sequenced using samples collected on day 63 after the first injection.

The starting material was peripheral blood, obtained in a trial of Ad26.COV2.S vaccine versus placebo. These receptors were taken from a person between 18 and 65 years old who received the Ad26.COV2.S COVID-19 vaccine or a placebo.

V gene TRBV5-6 combines with J gene TRBJ1-1, with TRBD1 matching over 9 bases. The CDR3 has 18 amino acids. V lost 3 bases to trimming and J lost 0 bases; unmatched junction nucleotides: 12. CDR1 and CDR2 from the germline V gene are SGHDT and YYEEEE. The CDR3, as DNA: TGTGCCAGCAGCTGGACAGGGACAGGGTCCTTCATGAACACTGAAGCTTTCTTT. Amino acid sequence: CASSWTGTGSFMNTEAFF.

V gene TRBV28 combines with J gene TRBJ1-1; D unclear. The V and J ends lost 2 bases and 1 base respectively, with 2 bases between them. CDR1 and CDR2 from the germline V gene are MDHEN and SYDVKM. The CDR3 is made up of 12 amino acids. CDR3 nucleotide sequence: TGTGCCAGCAGTTTAAAGAACACTGAAGCTTTCTTT. This translates into CASSLKNTEAFF.

Here the CDR3 reads CSARTTNYGYTF. The CDR3 region has the DNA TGCAGCGCCCGGACCACTAACTATGGCTACACCTTC. The J gene is TRBJ1-2, the V gene TRBV29-1; no reliable D call. The CDR3 has 12 residues. Germline CDR1 reads SQVTM; CDR2 reads ANQGSEA. V lost 7 bases, J lost 0 bases, and 9 bases lay in between.

The chain uses TRBV7-2 and TRBJ1-2, with 9 bases lining up with TRBD1. Looked up from germline, CDR1 is SGHTA and CDR2 is FQGNSA. The CDR3 runs to 14 residues. J lost 6 bases, V lost 3 bases, and 5 bases had no gene match. CDR3 amino acids: CASSLNRGRNGYTF. CDR3 sequence (DNA): TGTGCCAGCAGCTTGAACAGGGGGCGGAATGGCTACACCTTC. Full variable domain (outside the CDR3, taken from reference TRBV7-2 and TRBJ1-2): GAGVSQSPSNKVTEKGKDVELRCDPISGHTALYWYRQSLGQGLEFLIYFQGNSAPDKSGLPSDRFSAERTGGSVSTLTIQRTQQEDSAVYLCASSLNRGRNGYTFGSGTRLTVV.

This rearrangement joins TRBV5-1 to TRBJ1-2; D might be TRBD1 (6 bases). The CDR3 spans 14 residues. Germline V gene sequence: CDR1 SGHRS, CDR2 YFSETQ. The V gene lost 0 bases and the J gene lost 3 bases, with 9 bases spanning the gap. CDR3 DNA: TGCGCCAGCAGCTTGGGTAGGGGGGACTATGGCTACACCTTC. Translated: CASSLGRGDYGYTF.

V is TRBV4-3 and J is TRBJ1-1, with 7 bases fitting TRBD1. Germline CDR1 is LGHNA and CDR2 is YSLEER. The CDR3 has 15 residues. With 0 bases clipped from V and 3 bases from J, the junction kept 4 bases outside the gene matches. The CDR3 nucleotides are TGCGCCAGCAGCCAAGATTCCACAGGGGACACTGAAGCTTTCTTT. This codes for CASSQDSTGDTEAFF.

This clone showed up just a few times. V gene TRBV6-2 or TRBV6-3 combines with J gene TRBJ1-5; D not certain. The CDR3 contains 14 residues. CDR1 MNHEY and CDR2 SVGEGT come from the germline V gene. With 2 bases removed from V and 9 bases from J, the gap between germline ends came to 14 bases. CDR3 bases: TGTGCCAGCAGTTACCTTGGGGAGTCAGGGCCCCAGCATTTT. Translating gives CASSYLGESGPQHF.

This clone occurred a few times. CDR3: CASSLTGQNTGELFF. The CDR3, as DNA: TGTGCCAGCAGCTTGACGGGACAGAACACCGGGGAGCTGTTTTTT. The chain couples TRBV5-6 to TRBJ2-2, with a possible D match to TRBD1 (6 bases). Germline V CDR1 and CDR2: SGHDT, YYEEEE. The V end was cut by 1 base, the J end by 1 base, with 8 bases between. The CDR3 runs 15 residues.

This rearrangement joins TRBV6-2 or TRBV6-3 to TRBJ1-2; D is possibly TRBD1 (6 bases). Trimming stripped 2 bases from V and 1 base from J, with 14 bases between. CDR1 is MNHEY, CDR2 SVGEGT, per germline. CDR3 length equals 16 residues. The CDR3 DNA sequence: TGTGCCAGCAGTTACAACGGACAGCACCTTAACTATGGCTACACCTTC. Translating gives CASSYNGQHLNYGYTF.

This rearrangement joins TRBV7-9 to TRBJ2-7; D ambiguous. Germline CDR1 SEHNR, CDR2 FQNEAQ (reference sequence). The CDR3 sequence is 14 residues long. Deletions cut 5 bases from V and 2 bases from J, with 13 bases between. CDR3 nucleotide sequence: TGTGCCAGCAGCCCCGTCACGACCACCTACGAGCAGTACTTC. Protein: CASSPVTTTYEQYF.

This clone was observed a handful of times. The rearrangement links TRBV7-9 to TRBJ1-2; TRBD1 is a possible D gene (6 bases). Trimming removed 6 bases at V and 1 base at J, with 15 bases between. From germline, CDR1 is SEHNR and CDR2 FQNEAQ (reference sequence). The CDR3 extends over 15 amino acids. The CDR3 DNA reads TGTGCCAGCAGTCCCCGGGACATGGATAACTATGGCTACACCTTC. Translated, it gives CASSPRDMDNYGYTF.

The chain recombines TRBV7-8 with TRBJ2-2; D might be TRBD1 (5 bases). This CDR3 is 15 amino acids long. The V end was cut by 5 bases, the J end by 6 bases, with 16 bases between. Germline CDR1 and CDR2: SGHVS and FQNEAQ. The CDR3 DNA is TGTGCCAGCAGCCTAGACAGATTACCCTCCGGGGAGCTGTTTTTT. It specifies CASSLDRLPSGELFF. The whole variable domain, remainder taken from reference TRBV7-8 and TRBJ2-2, is GAGVSQSPRYKVAKRGQDVALRCDPISGHVSLFWYQQALGQGPEFLTYFQNEAQLDKSGLPSDRFFAERPEGSVSTLKIQRTQQEDSAVYLCASSLDRLPSGELFFGEGSRLTVL.

About this clone: Other nucleotide sequences in the sample specify the same CDR3. This rearrangement joins TRBV28 to TRBJ1-2; D unresolved. Trimming pared 2 bases from V and 5 bases from J, leaving 3 bases between. This CDR3 comprises 11 residues. Germline V CDR1 and CDR2: MDHEN, SYDVKM. The CDR3 DNA sequence: TGTGCCAGCAGTTTAGATTATGGCTACACCTTC. Translating gives CASSLDYGYTF.

The chain combines TRBV7-9 with TRBJ1-2, with TRBD1 identical over 7 bases. CDR3 size: 15 residues. J lost 7 bases, V lost 5 bases, and 13 bases had no gene match. Germline CDR1 is SEHNR and CDR2 is FQNEAQ (reference sequence). In nucleotides, the CDR3 is TGTGCCAGCAGCCATATAAGACAGGGAATTCGTGGCTACACCTTC. It codes for CASSHIRQGIRGYTF. The variable domain in full, completed from reference TRBV7-9 and TRBJ1-2, reads DTGVSQNPRHKITKRGQNVTFRCDPISEHNRLYWYRQTLGQGPEFLTYFQNEAQLEKSRLLSDRFSAERPKGSFSTLEIQRTEQGDSAMYLCASSHIRQGIRGYTFGSGTRLTVV.

CDR3: CASSSPGGSRGTDTQYF. The CDR3 bases are TGTGCCAGCAGCTCTCCGGGGGGGTCTCGGGGCACAGATACGCAGTATTTT. The genes are TRBV7-2 and TRBJ2-3; 8 bases map to TRBD2. In germline, CDR1 is SGHTA, CDR2 FQGNSA. The CDR3 length is 17 residues. After removal of 4 bases from V and 1 base from J, the junction contained 10 bases not matched to a gene.

V is TRBV10-3 and J is TRBJ2-1, with 12 bases identical to TRBD1. After removal of 3 bases from V and 9 bases from J, the junction contained 9 bases not matched to a gene. CDR1 and CDR2 from the germline V gene are ENHRY and SYGVKD. The CDR3 has 16 amino acids. The CDR3 here is CAISEIGTGGFIEQFF. CDR3 bases: TGTGCCATCAGTGAAATTGGGACAGGGGGCTTCATTGAGCAGTTCTTC.

In regard to this clone: The same CDR3 can be traced to other DNA sequences in this sample. V and J are TRBV11-2 and TRBJ2-3; possibly TRBD2 for D (6 bases). The CDR3 consists of 12 residues. Germline CDR1 reads SGHAT; CDR2 reads FQNNGV. Trimming stripped 5 bases from V and 5 bases from J, with 8 bases between. CDR3 loop: CASSPGEDTQYF. The DNA of the CDR3 is TGTGCCAGCAGCCCGGGGGAAGATACGCAGTATTTT.

The J gene is TRBJ2-5, the V gene TRBV6-5, with 7 bases identical to TRBD2. CDR3 size: 16 residues. Germline V gene data show CDR1 as MNHEY and CDR2 as SVGAGI. Unmatched junction bases numbered 9, after V lost 2 bases and J lost 3 bases. CDR3 sequence: CASSYGNGGSKETQYF. DNA for the CDR3: TGTGCCAGCAGTTACGGGAATGGCGGGAGTAAAGAGACCCAGTACTTC.

The J gene is TRBJ1-2, the V gene TRBV10-2; TRBD1 is a possible D gene (5 bases). The CDR3 sequence is 14 residues long. Trimming pared 2 bases from V and 8 bases from J, leaving 15 bases between. CDR1 is WSHSY and CDR2 is SAAADI in the germline V gene. This CDR3 is CASSEAVGGRGYTF. Here the CDR3 DNA reads TGCGCCAGCAGTGAGGCGGTGGGGGGACGGGGCTACACCTTC.

The chain employs TRBV3-1 (or the pseudogene TRBV3-2) and TRBJ1-1, with D perhaps TRBD1 (6 bases). Germline CDR1 is LGHDT and CDR2 is YNNKEL (reference sequence). The CDR3 has 12 residues. Trimming took off 4 bases at V and 7 bases at J, with 10 bases between the two ends. The CDR3 coding sequence is TGTGCCAGCAGCCCGGGACAACTTGAAGCTTTCTTT. As protein: CASSPGQLEAFF.

V gene TRBV18 combines with J gene TRBJ1-5; D is perhaps TRBD1 (6 bases). Looked up from germline, CDR1 is KGHSH and CDR2 is LQKENI. V dropped 3 bases and J dropped 2 bases, with 11 bases sitting between them. This CDR3 has 15 amino acids. This chain's CDR3 is CASSPGSGGNQPQHF. CDR3 DNA sequence: TGTGCCAGCTCACCCGGTTCAGGGGGCAATCAGCCCCAGCATTTT.